This T cell receptor beta chain was retrieved from a study of T cell responses to AZD1222 COVID-19 vaccine. Study-wide results and limits: Spike-wide coverage was observed for vaccine-associated CD4 TCRs, with dominant responses at 160-218 and 743-854. In a largely white British group with more females than males, clonal diversity was possibly underestimated.

As to this clone: Its target is unknown.

The method was immunoSEQ multiplex PCR; TCRdb's version includes in-frame clones alone and lacks a portion of them. The table includes more than 150,000 clones, more than 80% detected once. The CDR3 length is 12 residues. From germline, CDR1 is SGDLS and CDR2 YYNGEE. V dropped 4 bases and J dropped 9; count of bases not matched to a gene: 4. The sample here was peripheral blood, taken on day 0 of AZD1222 vaccination. The sequence came from an adult in good health. V is TRBV9 and J is TRBJ2-1; 7 bases align to TRBD2. CDR3 sequence reads: CASSTSSGEQFF. For the CDR3, the DNA is TGTGCCAGCAGCACATCTAGCGGTGAGCAGTTCTTC.